The 24 T cell receptor beta chains reported below all come from one sample, sequenced in a study of blood T cell repertoires in COVID-19. TCRdb's table, derived via immunoSEQ multiplex PCR, lists solely in-frame clones and lacks some. The repertoire holds some 120,000 clones, with over 65% as singletons. Source material: peripheral blood. The receptors shown here come from a human donor with acute or convalescent COVID-19. The donor label of this sample is uncertain.

The gene calls are TRBV5-5 and TRBJ1-2; D uncertain. Germline lookup yields CDR1 SGHKS and CDR2 YYEKEE (reference sequence). V lost 0 bases to trimming and J lost 4 bases, with 13 bases between them. The CDR3 is 15 residues long. As DNA, the CDR3 is TGTGCCAGCAGCTTGGATGTCAGCGAATTCTATGGCTACACCTTC. Translation gives CASSLDVSEFYGYTF.

The J gene is TRBJ1-5, the V gene TRBV2; D uncertain. Deletions cut 7 bases from V and 2 bases from J, with 15 bases between. In germline, CDR1 is SNHLY, CDR2 FYNNEI. The CDR3 contains 15 residues. The CDR3 DNA reads as TGTGCCAGCAAGCTAGAGGGCGGCGGCAATCAGCCCCAGCATTTT. Translated: CASKLEGGGNQPQHF.

The chain joins TRBV19 to TRBJ2-7, with D uncertain. With 3 bases removed from V and 3 bases from J, the gap between germline ends came to 15 bases. The CDR3 extends over 15 amino acids. Germline CDR1 is LNHDA and CDR2 is SQIVND (reference sequence). In nucleotides, the CDR3 is TGTGCCAGTAGTATTTTGGGCGCCACACGCTACGAGCAGTACTTC. Amino acid sequence: CASSILGATRYEQYF.

The J gene is TRBJ2-1, the V gene TRBV18; the match to TRBD1 covers 7 bases. This CDR3 spans 15 amino acids. Looked up from germline, CDR1 is KGHSH and CDR2 is LQKENI. Trimming cost V 1 base and J 7 bases; bases outside gene matches: 7. Written as DNA, the CDR3 is TGTGCCAGCTCACCACAGGCTCCCAGGGGGAATGAGCAGTTCTTC. It codes for CASSPQAPRGNEQFF.

This chain uses TRBV5-1 with TRBJ2-1; 16 bases align to TRBD2. The CDR3 extends over 18 amino acids. Germline lookup yields CDR1 SGHRS and CDR2 YFSETQ. Losses at the gene ends were 4 bases for V and 4 bases for J; bases not matched to a gene: 8. The CDR3 sequence: CASSIGTSGGALYNEQFF. CDR3 in DNA: TGCGCCAGCAGCATAGGGACTAGCGGGGGGGCCCTTTACAATGAGCAGTTCTTC.

The table lists this clone with a count of one. The chain combines TRBV2 with TRBJ1-3, with D possibly TRBD1 on 6 matching bases. Germline assignment: CDR1 SNHLY and CDR2 FYNNEI. The length of the CDR3 is 14 residues. The V end was cut by 7 bases, the J end by 2 bases, with 12 bases between. CDR3 sequence (DNA): TGTGCCAGCACGACCCAGGGGACTGGAAACACCATATATTTT. It yields the protein CASTTQGTGNTIYF.

V and J are TRBV27 and TRBJ1-5; possible D gene TRBD1, 5 bases. CDR1 MNHEY and CDR2 SMNVEV come from the germline V gene (reference sequence). This CDR3 has 14 residues. V was clipped by 2 bases and J by 5 bases, with 10 bases between them. In DNA form, the CDR3 reads TGTGCCAGCAGTTTAGGTCAGGGCTATCAGCCCCAGCATTTT. Translating gives CASSLGQGYQPQHF.

This rearrangement joins TRBV19 to TRBJ2-5, with a possible D match to TRBD1 (5 bases). Trimming stripped 5 bases from V and 2 bases from J, with 15 bases between. The length of the CDR3 is 15 residues. CDR1 is LNHDA, CDR2 SQIVND, per germline (reference sequence). In DNA form, the CDR3 reads TGTGCCAGTAGTTTGCAGGGTAAAACTCAAGAGACCCAGTACTTC. Protein sequence: CASSLQGKTQETQYF.

This chain connects TRBV18 to TRBJ1-2; 7 positions match TRBD1. The CDR3 runs 16 residues. CDR1 is KGHSH and CDR2 is LQKENI in the germline V gene. Losses at the gene ends were 0 bases for V and 5 bases for J; bases not matched to a gene: 9. This CDR3 is CASSPPSQGSVYGYTF. CDR3 nucleotide sequence: TGTGCCAGCTCACCACCGTCACAGGGGAGTGTTTATGGCTACACCTTC.

Note on this clone: At one of its ends the junction is not consistent with the germline gene, which may arise from a read error. The chain couples TRBV5-5 to TRBJ2-5; 9 positions agree with TRBD2. The germline V gene encodes CDR1 SGHKS and CDR2 YYEKEE (reference sequence). The CDR3 runs to 15 residues. As DNA, the CDR3 is TGTGCCCGCAGCTTGGCGGGGGGGCGGGTAGAGACCCAGTACTTC. It specifies CARSLAGGRVETQYF.

CDR3 sequence (DNA): TGTGCCAGCAGCGCTGGACTAAACGAAGGCAATGAGCAGTTCTTC. The encoded protein is CASSAGLNEGNEQFF. This rearrangement joins TRBV6-5 to TRBJ2-1, with D possibly TRBD2 on 6 matching bases. The CDR3 consists of 15 residues. V was pared by 6 bases and J by 6 bases, with 18 bases between. Germline V gene lookup returns CDR1 MNHEY and CDR2 SVGAGI.

The chain has TRBV12-5 and TRBJ2-3, with 8 bases that match TRBD1. Germline V lookup: CDR1 LGHNT, CDR2 FRNRAP. Trimming cost V 5 bases and J 3 bases; bases outside gene matches: 4. The length of the CDR3 is 14 residues. The CDR3 DNA follows: TGTGCTAGTGGTCCCAGGGGGCGAACAGATACGCAGTATTTT. Translated: CASGPRGRTDTQYF.

The chain recombines TRBV20-1 with TRBJ2-3; D remains ambiguous. From germline, CDR1 is DFQATT and CDR2 SNEGSKA (reference sequence). Between the trimmed V and J ends, which lost 4 bases and 4 bases, there was a span of 6 bases. The CDR3 has 11 amino acids. CDR3 sequence: CSAKTADTQYF. The CDR3 DNA reads TGCAGTGCTAAGACTGCAGATACGCAGTATTTT.

This sequence joins TRBV11-2 and TRBJ1-1; D gene uncertain. Trimming cost V 2 bases and J 1 base, with 20 bases left between them. There are 18 residues in the CDR3. Germline loops: CDR1 SGHAT, CDR2 FQNNGV. In nucleotides, the CDR3 is TGTGCCAGCAGCTTATCAGGCCCCAGCAAGAAGCCGAACACTGAAGCTTTCTTT. As protein: CASSLSGPSKKPNTEAFF. The entire variable domain, with the rest obtained from reference TRBV11-2 and TRBJ1-1, is as follows: EAGVAQSPRYKIIEKRQSVAFWCNPISGHATLYWYQQILGQGPKLLIQFQNNGVVDDSQLPKDRFSAERLKGVDSTLKIQPAKLEDSAVYLCASSLSGPSKKPNTEAFFGQGTRLTVV.

The J gene is TRBJ2-1, the V gene TRBV4-1; D is unresolved. Per the germline V gene, CDR1 is MGHRA and CDR2 is YSYEKL. There are 12 residues in the CDR3. Trimming stripped 0 bases from V and 13 bases from J, with 10 bases between. The CDR3: CASSQEMRAQFF. For the CDR3, the DNA is TGCGCCAGCAGCCAAGAGATGAGAGCCCAGTTCTTC.

V and J are TRBV7-2 and TRBJ2-5, with 10 bases identical to TRBD1. Germline-derived CDR1 and CDR2 are SGHTA and FQGNSA. CDR3 length equals 15 residues. V was clipped by 5 bases and J by 5 bases; unmatched bases: 8. As DNA, the CDR3 is TGTGCCAGCAGCCCCCGACAGGGGGCGCGGGAGACCCAGTACTTC. Protein product: CASSPRQGARETQYF.

This sequence joins TRBV5-1 and TRBJ1-1; D uncertain. This CDR3 region has 15 residues. Per the germline V gene, CDR1 is SGHRS and CDR2 is YFSETQ. Trimming cost V 1 base and J 1 base, with 11 bases left between them. The CDR3 sequence is CASSLSQAGNTEAFF. CDR3 nucleotides: TGCGCCAGCAGCTTGAGTCAGGCAGGGAACACTGAAGCTTTCTTT.

The chain recombines TRBV19 with TRBJ2-3; 7 positions agree with TRBD1. The length of the CDR3 is 14 residues. Germline V CDR1 and CDR2: LNHDA, SQIVND (reference sequence). J was trimmed by 4 bases and V by 6 bases; bases with no gene match: 7. The CDR3 loop is CASRLRQGPDTQYF. CDR3 sequence (DNA): TGTGCCAGTAGGTTAAGACAGGGCCCAGATACGCAGTATTTT.

The CDR3 DNA follows: TGCGCCAGCAGTCCCGACAGGGGCGGGACCGGGGAGCTGTTTTTT. Translated, it gives CASSPDRGGTGELFF. This chain connects TRBV5-1 to TRBJ2-2, with 8 bases aligning to TRBD1. Trimming took 5 bases from V and 5 from J; bases not matched to a gene: 8. Germline V gene lookup returns CDR1 SGHRS and CDR2 YFSETQ. The CDR3 totals 15 residues.

The J gene is TRBJ2-5, the V gene TRBV10-1, with D possibly matching TRBD2 (6 bases). V shed 2 bases and J shed 4 bases, with 17 bases lying between them. Germline loops: CDR1 WNHNN, CDR2 SYGVQD (reference sequence). The CDR3 is made up of 16 amino acids. The DNA for the CDR3 is TGCGCCAGCAGTGAGAGAGAAACCGGGACTGCAGAGACCCAGTACTTC. Encoded protein: CASSERETGTAETQYF.

The chain carries TRBV11-3 and TRBJ1-3; maybe TRBD1 (5 bases). This CDR3 contains 14 residues. The germline CDR1 and CDR2 sequences are SGHNT and YENEEA. With 5 bases removed from V and 4 bases from J, the gap between germline ends came to 12 bases. Here the CDR3 DNA reads TGTGCCAGCAGCCGTGGGGGGGACGGAAACACCATATATTTT. Its protein is CASSRGGDGNTIYF.

The chain has TRBV19 and TRBJ2-5, with 8 bases that match TRBD2. Germline assignment: CDR1 LNHDA and CDR2 SQIVND (reference sequence). The CDR3 length is 14 residues. The J segment lost 6 bases and the V segment lost 7 bases, leaving 10 bases of the junction unmatched. CDR3 sequence reads: CASNERGFVKTQYF. DNA of the CDR3: TGTGCCAGTAATGAGCGGGGGTTCGTGAAGACCCAGTACTTC.

Comment on this clone: Relative to the germline gene, one junction end is altered; a read error may explain this. The chain recombines TRBV3-1 (or the pseudogene TRBV3-2) with TRBJ2-7; D possibly corresponds to TRBD2 (6 bases). Per the germline V gene, CDR1 is LGHDT and CDR2 is YNNKEL (reference sequence). The CDR3 runs 13 residues. The CDR3 is CASSKEAGIEQYF. In DNA, the CDR3 is TGTGCCAGCAGCAAAGAAGCGGGCATCGAGCAGTACTTC.

The rearrangement joins TRBV6-5 to TRBJ2-2; D uncertain. Germline V gene data show CDR1 as MNHEY and CDR2 as SVGAGI. The length of the CDR3 is 15 residues. Trimming took off 2 bases at V and 1 base at J, with 8 bases between the two ends. The DNA for the CDR3 is TGTGCCAGCAGTTACGATAACAGGAACACCGGGGAGCTGTTTTTT. Its protein is CASSYDNRNTGELFF.